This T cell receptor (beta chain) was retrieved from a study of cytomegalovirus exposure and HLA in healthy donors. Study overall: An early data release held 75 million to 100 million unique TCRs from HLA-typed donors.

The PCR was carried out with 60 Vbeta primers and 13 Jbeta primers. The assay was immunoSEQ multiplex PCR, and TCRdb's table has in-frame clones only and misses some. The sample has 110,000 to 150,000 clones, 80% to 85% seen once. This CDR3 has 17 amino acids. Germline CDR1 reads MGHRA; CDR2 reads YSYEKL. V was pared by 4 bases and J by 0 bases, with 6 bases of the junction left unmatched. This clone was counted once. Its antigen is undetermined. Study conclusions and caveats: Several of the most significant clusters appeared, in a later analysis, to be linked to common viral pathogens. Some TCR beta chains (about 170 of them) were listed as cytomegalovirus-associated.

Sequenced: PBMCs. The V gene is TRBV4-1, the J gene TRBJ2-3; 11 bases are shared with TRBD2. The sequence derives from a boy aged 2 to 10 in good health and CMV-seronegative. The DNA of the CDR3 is TGCGCCAGCAGCCGATTAAGGACTAGCGGGAGCACAGATACGCAGTATTTT. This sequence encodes CASSRLRTSGSTDTQYF.